This T cell receptor beta chain derives from a study of neurological immune-mediated disorders. The CDR3 covers 15 residues. Trimming removed 1 base at V and 1 base at J, with 8 bases between. CDR1 SGHRS and CDR2 YFSETQ come from the germline V gene. This clonotype was detected many times. Via MiXCR, TCRdb re-called the 5' RACE reads, giving one row per CDR3 protein. The table includes roughly 76,000 distinct CDR3 sequences, roughly 14% detected once. V gene TRBV5-1 combines with J gene TRBJ2-2; TRBD1 is a possible D gene (5 bases). The clonotype originates from a woman aged 45-65 years in good health. Sequenced material: PBMCs. The CDR3 coding sequence is TGCGCCAGCAGCTTGAGGGGTCGGAACACCGGGGAGCTGTTTTTT. This encodes CASSLRGRNTGELFF.